This T cell receptor beta chain is from a study of cytomegalovirus exposure and HLA in healthy donors (dated by TCRdb to about 2017). About the study as a whole: According to an earlier analysis of 550 to 750 of the donors, 200 million or so T cells yielded 120 million or so unique TCR beta sequences and about 300 Gb of sequence data. Alongside the repertoire data, information on donor age, sex, ethnicity and CMV serostatus was compiled. Roughly 5 DR-DQ haplotypes were handled as single units for association and clustering, since linkage in the cohort was strong. The study aimed to test whether signatures of past pathogen exposure could be identified by cataloging public T cell receptors. All discovery cohort repertoires had been generated on a single sequencing platform. A later genetic analysis took genome-wide SNP genotypes for about 55% of the roughly 670 donors and used that subset as a discovery cohort. An early release that covered 640 HLA-typed donors contained about 300 gigabases of sequencing data and about 84 million unique TCR sequences. Both class I and class II loci were covered by HLA typing, at four-digit resolution. Among the approximately 420 genotyped donors, approximately 76% belonged to the genetic ancestry cluster associated with self-reported Caucasian donors. In the later analysis, no new phenotypic data were used to find candidate immune exposures; instead, reliance was placed on TCR beta sequences and their occurrence across donors. On average, about 200,000 unique TCR beta nucleotide sequences were sequenced per donor among more than 350 genotyped donors of the cohort, with 15% to 20% of those sequences being non-productive. In addition to the first cohort of several hundred subjects, a separate validation cohort of under 150 different subjects was used. The study profiled the T cell repertoires of under 850 subjects by immunosequencing and related them to cytomegalovirus serostatus. Typing coverage differed by locus: A, B, C, DRB1 and DQB1 were typed in roughly 620-630 donors, DQA1 in about 500, DPA1 in over 600, and DPB1 in just under 490. In a later analysis, previously published TCR beta repertoires from several hundred donors were re-analyzed and high-resolution HLA genotyping was added so that TCR occurrence patterns could be studied. In an earlier analysis of more than 550 of the donors, high-throughput TCR beta sequencing was used to judge whether each TCR beta V gene segment behaved as functional or pseudogenic. To predict cytomegalovirus infection status, the study combined high-throughput TCR immunosequencing, statistical association of individual TCRs with disease status, and machine learning. The paper as a whole reports these results and caveats: In an earlier analysis of around 600 of the donors, most TCR beta V segments were observed in productive rearrangements about 87% or about 30% of the time, broadly matching IMGT annotations. While some public TCRs were present in many individuals, most TCR sequences turned up only very rarely across donors. The only immune exposure information available for the cohort was CMV serostatus. Correlated functional status among segregating V segments might be attributable to linkage disequilibrium, but an unknown experimental factor could not be ruled out. According to a later analysis, TCR association rates differed among HLA loci, with DRB1 alleles showing the most associated TCRs and HLA-C alleles showing the fewest. In a later genetic analysis, a missense DCLRE1C variant was associated with V-gene and J-gene trimming of TCR beta chains, and the association was replicated in an independent cohort. A later analysis associated about 16,000 TCR beta sequences with specific HLA alleles at a false discovery rate of 0.05. Because HLA typing was missing for some donors at each locus, association tests included only the typed subset. The earlier analysis of 587 of the donors excluded 15 to 20 rarely observed V segments, including chromosome 9 orphons, because counts were too low. Presence/absence analyses assumed roughly uniform sequencing depth across donors, an assumption that may not hold. In a later analysis, HLA-associated TCR beta chains showed more clonal expansion and lower generation probabilities than non-associated chains that were equally common. In both the original and validation cohorts, the classifier was reported to diagnose cytomegalovirus status with high specificity and sensitivity. In a later analysis, several top co-occurrence clusters were reported to appear linked to parvovirus B19, influenza, CMV and Epstein-Barr virus. Strong co-occurrence of HLA alleles, especially DR and DQ, made assigning TCR associations to individual alleles difficult. A group of highly shared sequence variants was considered likely to be a technical artifact of the sequencing pipeline. According to the authors, the approach could potentially be generalized to other disease states and immunological phenotypes. This cohort had only TCR beta chains sequenced, and the lack of alpha or paired-chain data limited which features could be detected. Compared with the approximately 710-donor mean, donors in an Asian-associated ancestry cluster had fewer N-insertions in productive TCRs, according to a later genetic analysis. A later analysis found that most CMV-associated TCR beta chains appeared HLA-restricted, with HLA associations seemingly driven largely by CMV exposure. A few of the identified cytomegalovirus-associated TCR beta chains were confirmed in vitro to be specific for cytomegalovirus antigens. In the study, 150 to 200 TCR beta chains were listed as associated with cytomegalovirus. Some IMGT-functional V segments, including TRBV6-2 and TRBV6-3, could not be distinguished by the 87-base-pair reads and were therefore excluded. A further reported finding was that TCR beta sequences accurately predicted the HLA-A and HLA-B alleles for most subjects in the first cohort.

A note on this clone: This receptor's antigen is unknown. Base qualities are missing; no much larger clone stands one base away.

The receptor library was made with the immunoSEQ multiplex PCR assay. The multiplex PCR relied on a mix of 60 forward primers for TCR Vbeta segments and 13 reverse primers for TCR Jbeta segments. Amplification of the CDR3 region of rearranged TCR beta genes was performed with a multiplex PCR assay on genomic DNA. The amplified TCR beta libraries were sequenced on the Illumina HiSeq System as 87-base-pair reads. On the study's bioinformatics: A later analysis counted about 76 million unique TCR beta chains across the 600 to 850 repertoires, and around 9.9 million of these chains were shared by at least two donors. A nearest-neighbor algorithm error-corrected the raw reads and collapsed the reads into unique sequences, merging closely related sequences to remove PCR and sequencing errors. CDR3 sequences were aligned to IMGT reference sequences to assign V, D and J gene segments. For a sequence to be retained, a match of at least six nucleotides to both a V gene segment and a J gene segment was required. Rearrangements were called productive when the CDR3 lacked stop codons and stayed in frame with V and J; all others were non-productive. CDR3 was defined by IMGT convention, running from the second conserved V-encoded cysteine to the conserved J-encoded phenylalanine. In an earlier analysis of 500 to 650 of the donors, sequences lacking an unambiguous match to a single V gene segment were excluded. In an earlier analysis of 587 of the donors, V segments were called functional above 56.7% productive rearrangements and were called segregating when the between-donor standard deviation exceeded 5%. A statistical classification framework was developed to diagnose cytomegalovirus status using the catalog of TCR beta chain sequences. A later analysis assigned V and J genes by comparing TCR nucleotide sequences with IMGT/GENE-DB human TR gene sequences. A later analysis assigned CDR3 sequences and most-parsimonious VDJ recombination scenarios with the TCRdist pipeline. In a later analysis, each TCR beta chain was defined by its CDR3 amino acid sequence together with its V-gene family, and reads without a unique V-gene family were excluded. In a later analysis, 500 to 650 highly shared, low-generation-probability nucleotide sequences were removed to address suspected cross-contamination and a sequencing artifact. In a later analysis, a clonal expansion index for each public chain was calculated from normalized within-repertoire ranks of inferred template counts. In a later analysis, generation probabilities were computed with a VDJ recombination model fitted to out-of-frame rearrangements, and the resulting probabilities were checked against IGoR. In a later analysis, TCR-TCR, TCR-HLA and TCR-CMV co-occurrence was scored with hypergeometric tests, and a repertoire-size bias correction was applied to TCR pairs. In a later analysis, false discovery rates were estimated by permuting HLA or CMV assignments 20 times. In a later analysis, co-occurring TCRs were grouped using DBSCAN, with TCRdist sequence similarity added in when clustering inside HLA-allele-positive subsets. For co-occurrence clustering, repertoires with fewer than 30,000 or more than 120,000 public chains were excluded, along with roughly five repertoires with anomalous nucleotide sharing. TCRdb stores this immuneACCESS table with in-frame sequences only. Part of the clones is absent; in the studies checked, under half of the shortfall reflects unresolved V genes, and no reason is known for the rest. The DNA gave D and trimming, while V, J and clone size come from that table. Across this sample there are approximately 160,000 clones, with over 75% seen only once. 1.5% to 2% of the sample goes to the ten largest clones.

The cohort comprised approximately 700 healthy bone marrow donors. At the time of sampling, all cohort members were nominally healthy, though unrecorded immune exposures were likely present. The donor was CMV seronegative and belonged to the group of 350 or so seronegative cohort members. A peripheral blood sample was provided by each donor, and peripheral blood mononuclear cells were used for TCR beta sequencing. Genomic DNA extraction from the blood cell samples was performed with the Qiagen DNeasy Blood Extraction Kit. Trimming at the junction amounts to 5 bases on V and 0 bases on J, and the germline ends lie 11 bases apart. The CDR3 starts with the cysteine, ends with the phenylalanine, and has 15 residues. Only the CDR3 portion is preserved as DNA: 45 bases, with reading frame beginning at the first base. Looking up the germline V gene (reference sequence) yields CDR1 MNHNY and CDR2 SVGAGI.

The sequencing input was PBMCs. This TCR was recovered from a woman under 40 in good health and CMV-seronegative. This sequence uses TRBV6-6 and TRBJ1-3; D gene: possibly TRBD1, on 6 matching bases. The DNA sequence follows: TGTGCCAGCAGTGACGGACAGCTCTCTGGAAACACCATATATTTT. Its amino acids are CASSDGQLSGNTIYF.